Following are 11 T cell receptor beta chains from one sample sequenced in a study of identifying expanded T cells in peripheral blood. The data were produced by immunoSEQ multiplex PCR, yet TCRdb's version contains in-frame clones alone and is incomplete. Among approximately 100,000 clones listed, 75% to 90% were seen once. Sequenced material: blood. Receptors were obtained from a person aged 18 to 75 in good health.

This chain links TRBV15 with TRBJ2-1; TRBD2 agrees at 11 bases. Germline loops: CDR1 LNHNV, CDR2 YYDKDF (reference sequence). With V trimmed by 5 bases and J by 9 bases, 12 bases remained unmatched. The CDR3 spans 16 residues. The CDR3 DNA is TGTGCCACCAGCGGGAGGATGGGACTAGCGGCTCTTGAGCAGTTCTTC. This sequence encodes CATSGRMGLAALEQFF.

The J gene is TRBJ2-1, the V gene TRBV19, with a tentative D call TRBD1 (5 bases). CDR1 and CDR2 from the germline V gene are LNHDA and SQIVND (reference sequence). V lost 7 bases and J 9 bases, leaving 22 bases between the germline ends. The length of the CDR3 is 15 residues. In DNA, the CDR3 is TGTGCCAGTACCCCGTGGGGCAGGTCTTCTGCTGAGCAGTTCTTC. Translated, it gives CASTPWGRSSAEQFF. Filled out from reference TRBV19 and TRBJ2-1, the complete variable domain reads DGGITQSPKYLFRKEGQNVTLSCEQNLNHDAMYWYRQDPGQGLRLIYYSQIVNDFQKGDIAEGYSVSREKKESFPLTVTSAQKNPTAFYLCASTPWGRSSAEQFFGPGTRLTVL.

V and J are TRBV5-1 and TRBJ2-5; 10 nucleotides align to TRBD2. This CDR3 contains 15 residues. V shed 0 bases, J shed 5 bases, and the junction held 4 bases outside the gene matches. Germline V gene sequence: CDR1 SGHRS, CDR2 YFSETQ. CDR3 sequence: CASSLGAGGYETQYF. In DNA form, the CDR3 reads TGCGCCAGCAGCTTGGGAGCGGGGGGGTATGAGACCCAGTACTTC.

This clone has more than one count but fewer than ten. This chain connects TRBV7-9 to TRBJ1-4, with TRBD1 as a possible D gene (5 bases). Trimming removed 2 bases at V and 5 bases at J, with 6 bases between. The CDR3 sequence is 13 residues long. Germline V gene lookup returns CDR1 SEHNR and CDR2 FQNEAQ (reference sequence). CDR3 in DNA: TGTGCCAGCAGCTTACGGGGGAATGAAAAACTGTTTTTT. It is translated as CASSLRGNEKLFF.

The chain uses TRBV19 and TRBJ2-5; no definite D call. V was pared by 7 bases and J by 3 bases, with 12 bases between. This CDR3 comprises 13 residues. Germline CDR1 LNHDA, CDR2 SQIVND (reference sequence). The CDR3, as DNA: TGTGCCAGTACTCCCGGCAGAGAAGAGACCCAGTACTTC. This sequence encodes CASTPGREETQYF. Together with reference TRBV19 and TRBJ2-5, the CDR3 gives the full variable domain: DGGITQSPKYLFRKEGQNVTLSCEQNLNHDAMYWYRQDPGQGLRLIYYSQIVNDFQKGDIAEGYSVSREKKESFPLTVTSAQKNPTAFYLCASTPGREETQYFGPGTRLLVL.

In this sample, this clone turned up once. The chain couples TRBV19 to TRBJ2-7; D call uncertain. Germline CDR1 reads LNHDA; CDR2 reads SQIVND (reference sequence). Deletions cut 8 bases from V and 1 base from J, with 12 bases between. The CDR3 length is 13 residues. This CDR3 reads CASSWRRSYEQYF. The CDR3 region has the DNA TGTGCCAGTTCATGGCGGCGGTCCTACGAGCAGTACTTC.

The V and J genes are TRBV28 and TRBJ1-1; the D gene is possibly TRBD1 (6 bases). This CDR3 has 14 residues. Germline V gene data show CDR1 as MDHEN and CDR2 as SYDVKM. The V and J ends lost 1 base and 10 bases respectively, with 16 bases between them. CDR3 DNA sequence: TGTGCCAGCAGTTTATTCCCCAGGGTCAGGGGAGCTTTCTTT. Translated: CASSLFPRVRGAFF.

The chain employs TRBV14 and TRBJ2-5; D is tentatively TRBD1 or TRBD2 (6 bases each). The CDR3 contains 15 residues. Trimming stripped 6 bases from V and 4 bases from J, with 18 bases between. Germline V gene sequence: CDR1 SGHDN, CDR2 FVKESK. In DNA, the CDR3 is TGTGCCAGCAGACGTGGGGGGCTCGGGAGAGAGACCCAGTACTTC. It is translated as CASRRGGLGRETQYF.

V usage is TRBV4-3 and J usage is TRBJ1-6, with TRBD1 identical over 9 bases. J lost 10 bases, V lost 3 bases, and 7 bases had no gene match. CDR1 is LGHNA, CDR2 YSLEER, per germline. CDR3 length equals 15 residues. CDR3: CASSHSQGAVSPLHF. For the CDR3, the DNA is TGCGCCAGCAGCCACTCACAGGGGGCCGTGTCACCCCTCCACTTT.

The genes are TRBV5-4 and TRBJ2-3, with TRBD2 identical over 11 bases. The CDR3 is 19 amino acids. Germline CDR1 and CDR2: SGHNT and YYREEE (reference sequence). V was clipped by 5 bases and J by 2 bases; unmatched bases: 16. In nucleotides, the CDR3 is TGTGCCAGCAGTATCGGGCTAGCGGGGGGCACGGGGTTCACAGATACGCAGTATTTT. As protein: CASSIGLAGGTGFTDTQYF.

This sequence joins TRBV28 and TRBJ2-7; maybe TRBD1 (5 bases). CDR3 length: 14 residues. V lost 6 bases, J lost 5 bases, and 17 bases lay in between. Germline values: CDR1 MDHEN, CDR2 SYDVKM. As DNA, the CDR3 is TGTGCCAGCAGCCAGGAAGGGGAACGCGACGAGCAGTACTTC. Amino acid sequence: CASSQEGERDEQYF.